The present entry profiles one TCR beta chain with its context. Its antigen is not identified. It was CD45RO-negative cells, positively selected for CCR7, that made up naive CD8 cells, with terminally differentiated effector memory CD45RA+ cells excluded. The data are from a study of shared clonotypes between healthy human individuals. Findings and limits, study-wide: What limited the represented genetic and exposure-history diversity was the small number of donors.

The length of the CDR3 is 18 residues. V was clipped by 5 bases and J by 4 bases; unmatched bases: 10. Germline values: CDR1 SGHRS, CDR2 YFSETQ. For each subset, genomic DNA was distributed in equal portions over several immunoSEQ plates. The assay was immunoSEQ multiplex PCR, and TCRdb's table has in-frame clones only and misses some. The table includes 1.5 million to 2.5 million clones, about 95% detected once. The specimen sequenced was naive CD8+ T cells sorted from blood. The chain recombines TRBV5-1 with TRBJ2-3; 16 nucleotides align to TRBD2. This sequence originates from a man in his late teens or twenties in good health. This chain's CDR3 is CASRYPGLAGGGADTQYF. As DNA, the CDR3 is TGCGCCAGCAGATATCCGGGACTAGCGGGAGGGGGCGCAGATACGCAGTATTTT.